A selection of T cell receptor beta chains follows, all from one sample in a study of CD8 T cells in ankylosing spondylitis. TCRdb recomputed calls from the 5' RACE reads with MiXCR, one row per CDR3 protein. The top ten clones hold 9.5% to 15% of a sample with about 140,000 distinct CDR3 sequences, around 7.9% of them seen once. Sequenced material: blood, either unsorted or a sorted T cell fraction (not recorded which). The receptor set was obtained from a female donor with ankylosing spondylitis or in good health (not recorded which). Each CDR3 is given with its conserved first and last residue. Each record gives: J gene, D gene, clone size, CDR3 length, V gene, CDR3 protein, CDR3 DNA. A D gene is named only where the DNA matches it firmly. Rows may omit the clone size; those that give it use once, few, many or a size class.

j_gene: TRBJ2-6
d_gene: -
abundance: -
len: 13
v_gene: TRBV18
CDR3aa: CASSPTGANVLTF
CDR3nt: TGTGCCAGCTCCCCGACTGGGGCCAACGTCCTGACTTTC

j_gene: TRBJ2-5
d_gene: -
abundance: many
len: 16
v_gene: TRBV5-8
CDR3aa: CASSWRGTGPEETQYF
CDR3nt: TGTGCCAGCAGCTGGAGAGGGACCGGTCCTGAAGAGACCCAGTACTTC

j_gene: TRBJ1-2
d_gene: -
abundance: -
len: 13
v_gene: TRBV7-2
CDR3aa: CASSFREEGGYTF
CDR3nt: TGTGCCAGCAGCTTCCGGGAGGAGGGTGGCTACACCTTC

j_gene: TRBJ2-5
d_gene: TRBD2
abundance: many
len: 17
v_gene: TRBV12-3/TRBV12-4
CDR3aa: CASTDPGLAGNRETQYF
CDR3nt: TGTGCCAGCACCGACCCCGGACTAGCGGGGAATCGGGAGACCCAGTACTTC

j_gene: TRBJ1-4
d_gene: -
abundance: -
len: 12
v_gene: TRBV9
CDR3aa: CASSVEGEKLFF
CDR3nt: TGTGCCAGCAGCGTAGAAGGGGAGAAACTGTTTTTT

j_gene: TRBJ2-5
d_gene: -
abundance: many
len: 13
v_gene: TRBV7-6
CDR3aa: CASSPRQKETQYF
CDR3nt: TGTGCCAGCAGCCCCCGACAGAAAGAGACCCAGTACTTC

j_gene: TRBJ1-3
d_gene: -
abundance: many
len: 16
v_gene: TRBV6-2/TRBV6-3
CDR3aa: CASSDGSLAKGNTIYF
CDR3nt: TGTGCCAGCAGCGATGGATCCTTGGCGAAAGGAAACACCATATATTTT

j_gene: TRBJ1-4
d_gene: -
abundance: many
len: 15
v_gene: TRBV14
CDR3aa: CASSQFLENNEKLFF
CDR3nt: TGTGCCAGCAGCCAGTTCCTCGAAAATAATGAAAAACTGTTTTTT

j_gene: TRBJ1-2
d_gene: -
abundance: many
len: 13
v_gene: TRBV20-1
CDR3aa: CSATGGRDYGYTF
CDR3nt: TGCAGTGCCACCGGGGGGCGAGACTATGGCTACACCTTC

j_gene: TRBJ2-5
d_gene: -
abundance: many
len: 11
v_gene: TRBV12-3/TRBV12-4
CDR3aa: CASSFLETQYF
CDR3nt: TGTGCCAGCAGTTTTCTGGAGACCCAGTACTTC

j_gene: TRBJ2-5
d_gene: -
abundance: many
len: 11
v_gene: TRBV2
CDR3aa: CASSDAETQYF
CDR3nt: TGTGCCAGCAGTGATGCGGAGACCCAGTACTTC

j_gene: TRBJ1-4
d_gene: -
abundance: -
len: 17
v_gene: TRBV7-2
CDR3aa: CASSPGSRAGNREKLFF
CDR3nt: TGTGCCAGCAGCCCAGGGAGCAGGGCTGGGAATAGGGAAAAACTGTTTTTT

j_gene: TRBJ2-1
d_gene: -
abundance: many
len: 13
v_gene: TRBV7-3
CDR3aa: CASSRSSYNEQFF
CDR3nt: TGTGCCAGCAGCCGTAGCTCCTACAATGAGCAGTTCTTC

j_gene: TRBJ1-2
d_gene: -
abundance: many
len: 15
v_gene: TRBV7-2
CDR3aa: CASSLARGPNYGYTF
CDR3nt: TGTGCCAGCAGCTTAGCAAGGGGCCCTAACTATGGCTACACCTTC

j_gene: TRBJ2-3
d_gene: -
abundance: -
len: 18
v_gene: TRBV4-3
CDR3aa: CASSQDLPRAANTDTQYF
CDR3nt: TGCGCCAGCAGCCAAGATTTACCCCGGGCGGCTAACACAGATACGCAGTATTTT

j_gene: TRBJ2-3
d_gene: -
abundance: many
len: 15
v_gene: TRBV2
CDR3aa: CASSVATAYTDTQYF
CDR3nt: TGTGCCAGCAGTGTAGCGACAGCCTACACAGATACGCAGTATTTT

j_gene: TRBJ2-7
d_gene: TRBD1
abundance: many
len: 14
v_gene: TRBV7-2
CDR3aa: CASSRDRESYEQYF
CDR3nt: TGTGCCAGCAGTCGTGACAGGGAATCCTACGAGCAGTACTTC

j_gene: TRBJ1-2
d_gene: -
abundance: many
len: 14
v_gene: TRBV7-2
CDR3aa: CASSFGYPNYGYTF
CDR3nt: TGTGCCAGCAGCTTTGGCTATCCTAACTATGGCTACACCTTC

j_gene: TRBJ2-7
d_gene: -
abundance: -
len: 15
v_gene: TRBV5-1
CDR3aa: CASSLTRDSLYEQYF
CDR3nt: TGCGCCAGCAGCTTAACCCGGGACTCCCTCTACGAGCAGTACTTC

j_gene: TRBJ2-1
d_gene: -
abundance: -
len: 16
v_gene: TRBV18
CDR3aa: CASSPGLGRSYNEQFF
CDR3nt: TGTGCCAGCTCGCCCGGCTTAGGGAGAAGTTACAATGAGCAGTTCTTC

j_gene: TRBJ2-1
d_gene: -
abundance: -
len: 14
v_gene: TRBV12-3/TRBV12-4
CDR3aa: CASSSGVHENEQFF
CDR3nt: TGTGCCAGCAGTTCCGGAGTCCATGAGAATGAGCAGTTCTTC

j_gene: TRBJ1-4
d_gene: -
abundance: many
len: 14
v_gene: TRBV9
CDR3aa: CASSVGRVNEKLFF
CDR3nt: TGTGCCAGCAGCGTAGGACGCGTGAATGAAAAACTGTTTTTT

j_gene: TRBJ2-7
d_gene: -
abundance: many
len: 14
v_gene: TRBV5-1
CDR3aa: CASSLGTVSYEQYF
CDR3nt: TGCGCCAGCAGCTTGGGGACGGTATCCTACGAGCAGTACTTC

j_gene: TRBJ1-3
d_gene: -
abundance: many
len: 14
v_gene: TRBV29-1
CDR3aa: CSVSGLHSGNTIYF
CDR3nt: TGCAGCGTTTCGGGCCTCCACTCTGGAAACACCATATATTTT

j_gene: TRBJ2-4
d_gene: -
abundance: many
len: 15
v_gene: TRBV12-3/TRBV12-4
CDR3aa: CASSLLGGNKNIQYF
CDR3nt: TGTGCCAGCAGTTTATTGGGGGGCAACAAAAACATTCAGTACTTC

j_gene: TRBJ2-7
d_gene: -
abundance: many
len: 13
v_gene: TRBV20-1
CDR3aa: CSARGTLSYEQYF
CDR3nt: TGCAGTGCTAGGGGGACACTCTCCTACGAGCAGTACTTC

j_gene: TRBJ2-7
d_gene: -
abundance: many
len: 13
v_gene: TRBV5-1
CDR3aa: CASSLGLDYEQYF
CDR3nt: TGCGCCAGCAGCTTGGGGTTGGACTACGAGCAGTACTTC